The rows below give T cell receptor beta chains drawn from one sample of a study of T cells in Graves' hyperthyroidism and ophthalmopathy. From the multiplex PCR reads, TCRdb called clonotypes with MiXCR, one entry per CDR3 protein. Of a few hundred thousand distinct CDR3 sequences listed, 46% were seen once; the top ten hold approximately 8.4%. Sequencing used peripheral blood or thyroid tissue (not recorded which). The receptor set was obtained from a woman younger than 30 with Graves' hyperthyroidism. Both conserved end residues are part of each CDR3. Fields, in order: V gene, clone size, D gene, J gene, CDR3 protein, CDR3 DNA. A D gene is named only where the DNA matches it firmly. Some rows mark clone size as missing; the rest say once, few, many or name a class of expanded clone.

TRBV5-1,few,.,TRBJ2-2,CASSLDLVTNTGELFF,TGCGCCAGCAGCTTGGATCTCGTTACGAACACCGGGGAGCTGTTTTTT
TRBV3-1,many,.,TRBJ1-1,CASSQVWDTEAFF,TGTGCCAGCAGCCAAGTGTGGGATACTGAAGCTTTCTTT
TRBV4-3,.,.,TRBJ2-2,CASSQDPVGGTGELFF,TGCGCCAGCAGCCAAGATCCCGTAGGAGGCACCGGGGAGCTGTTTTTT
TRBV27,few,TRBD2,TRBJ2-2,CASGGGSGATSNTGELFF,TGTGCCAGCGGCGGAGGTAGCGGGGCTACATCAAACACCGGGGAGCTGTTTTTT
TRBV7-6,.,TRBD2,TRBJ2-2,CASSPYSGRAGELFF,TGTGCCAGCAGCCCCTATAGCGGGAGGGCCGGGGAGCTGTTTTTT
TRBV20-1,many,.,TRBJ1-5,CSARNGNQPQHF,TGCAGTGCTAGAAACGGGAATCAGCCCCAGCATTTT
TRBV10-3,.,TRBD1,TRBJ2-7,CATLGQGYHEQYF,TGTGCCACCCTGGGACAGGGGTACCACGAGCAGTACTTC
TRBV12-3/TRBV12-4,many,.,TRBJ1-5,CASKSGSNQPQHF,TGTGCCAGCAAGTCCGGTAGCAATCAGCCCCAGCATTTT
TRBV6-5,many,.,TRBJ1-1,CASSYTRKESGFF,TGTGCCAGCAGCTACACGAGAAAGGAGTCGGGTTTCTTT
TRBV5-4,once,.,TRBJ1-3,CASSPPRGDKTGNTIYF,TGTGCCAGCAGCCCTCCAAGGGGCGATAAGACTGGAAACACCATATATTTT
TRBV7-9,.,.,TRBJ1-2,CASRLGGGRSYGYTF,TGTGCCAGCAGACTCGGAGGGGGGCGTAGCTATGGCTACACCTTC
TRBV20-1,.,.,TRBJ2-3,CSASGLPDTQYF,TGCAGTGCCTCGGGACTTCCAGATACGCAGTATTTT
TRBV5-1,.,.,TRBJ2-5,CASSGGRTTGADTQYF,TGCGCCAGCAGTGGTGGGAGGACGACCGGAGCAGATACGCAGTACTTC
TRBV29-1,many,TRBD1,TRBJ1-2,CSGTGTGGVNGYTF,TGCAGCGGAACCGGGACAGGGGGCGTAAATGGCTACACCTTC
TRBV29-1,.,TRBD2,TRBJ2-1,CSVRAGVHEQFF,TGCAGCGTTAGGGCGGGAGTCCATGAGCAGTTCTTC
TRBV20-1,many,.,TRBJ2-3,CSATVAWEPTDTQYF,TGCAGTGCTACCGTAGCGTGGGAGCCCACAGATACGCAGTATTTT
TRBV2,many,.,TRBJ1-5,CASRALHSNQPQHF,TGTGCCAGCAGAGCTCTGCATAGCAATCAGCCCCAGCATTTT
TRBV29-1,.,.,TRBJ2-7,CSVESAGNNEQYF,TGCAGCGTTGAGTCGGCAGGGAACAACGAGCAGTACTTC
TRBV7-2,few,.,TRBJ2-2,CASSPPDWNTGELFF,TGTGCCAGCAGCCCCCCGGACTGGAACACCGGGGAGCTGTTTTTT
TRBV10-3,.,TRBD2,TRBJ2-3,CASGTSGSSDTQYF,TGTGCCAGCGGGACTAGCGGGAGTTCAGATACGCAGTATTTT
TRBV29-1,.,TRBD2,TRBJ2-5,CSVAGLAGEEGLETQYF,TGCAGCGTTGCGGGACTAGCGGGAGAGGAGGGCCTGGAGACCCAGTACTTC
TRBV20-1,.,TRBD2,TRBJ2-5,CSARWGGSNETQYF,TGCAGTGCTAGATGGGGCGGGAGCAATGAGACCCAGTACTTC
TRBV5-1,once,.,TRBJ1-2,CASSLGGRDGYGYTF,TGCGCCAGCAGCTTGGGGGGGAGGGATGGGTATGGCTACACCTTC
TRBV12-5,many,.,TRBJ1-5,CASGFGQPQHF,TGTGCTAGTGGTTTTGGACAGCCCCAGCATTTT
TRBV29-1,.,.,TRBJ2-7,CSVEASSPETPPFTRQYF,TGCAGCGTTGAGGCTAGCAGTCCCGAAACACCGCCTTTTACCCGGCAGTACTTC
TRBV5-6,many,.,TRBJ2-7,CASSWALSGDEQYF,TGTGCCAGCAGCTGGGCCCTGAGCGGCGACGAGCAGTACTTC
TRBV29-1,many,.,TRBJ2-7,CSVVRVDSYEQYF,TGCAGCGTTGTAAGGGTGGACTCCTACGAGCAGTACTTC
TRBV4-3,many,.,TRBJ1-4,CASSQDEEEKLFF,TGCGCCAGCAGCCAAGATGAGGAGGAAAAACTGTTTTTT
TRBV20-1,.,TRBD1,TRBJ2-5,CRGGDRGVSAETQYF,TGCAGGGGCGGGGACAGGGGGGTTTCGGCGGAGACCCAGTACTTC
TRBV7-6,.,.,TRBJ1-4,CASSLDRSYNEKLFF,TGTGCCAGCAGCTTAGACAGGTCCTACAATGAAAAACTGTTTTTT
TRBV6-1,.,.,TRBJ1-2,CASSNPTGNYGYTF,TGTGCCAGCAGTAATCCCACGGGGAACTATGGCTACACCTTC
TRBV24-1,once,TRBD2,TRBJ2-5,CATSDPVGTSGSLETQYF,TGTGCCACCAGTGATCCAGTAGGGACTAGCGGGAGTTTGGAGACCCAGTACTTC
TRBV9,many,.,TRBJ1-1,CASSVGVGNTEAFF,TGTGCCAGCAGCGTAGGTGTGGGGAACACTGAAGCTTTCTTT
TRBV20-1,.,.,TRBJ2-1,CSASAGNEQFF,TGCAGTGCTTCCGCGGGGAATGAGCAGTTCTTC
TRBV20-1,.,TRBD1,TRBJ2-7,CSGSGGPYEQYF,TGCAGTGGGTCAGGGGGCCCCTACGAGCAGTACTTC
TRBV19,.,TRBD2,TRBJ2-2,CASRTSGSSTGELFF,TGTGCCAGCAGGACTAGCGGGAGCAGCACCGGGGAGCTGTTTTTT
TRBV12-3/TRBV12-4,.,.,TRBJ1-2,CASSTVTANYGYTF,TGTGCCAGCAGTACCGTGACAGCTAACTATGGCTACACCTTC
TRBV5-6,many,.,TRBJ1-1,CASSLVGTLNTEAFF,TGTGCCAGCAGCTTGGTAGGGACACTTAACACTGAAGCTTTCTTT
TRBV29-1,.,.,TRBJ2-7,CSVESAESHYEQYF,TGCAGCGTTGAGTCGGCGGAGAGCCACTACGAGCAGTACTTC
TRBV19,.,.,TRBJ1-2,CASSIEQGGQGYTF,TGTGCCAGTAGTATAGAACAGGGCGGGCAAGGCTACACCTTC
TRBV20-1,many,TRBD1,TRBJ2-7,CSAEVDRESYEQYF,TGCAGTGCTGAGGTGGACAGGGAGTCCTACGAGCAGTACTTC
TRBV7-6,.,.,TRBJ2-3,CASRGVGTDMQYF,TGTGCCAGCAGGGGGGTCGGCACAGATATGCAGTATTTT
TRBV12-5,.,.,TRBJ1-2,CASVGYTF,TGTGCTAGTGTCGGCTACACCTTC